The T cell receptor (beta chain) under discussion was sequenced for a study of shared clonotypes between healthy human individuals. Study overall: A couple of female and a few male donors aged 18 to 49 were enrolled. Regarding the study as a whole: Larger richness was generally estimated for naive than memory subsets.

The CDR3 runs to 13 residues. V was shortened by 5 bases and J by 3 bases, with 11 bases between the two germline ends. Germline-derived CDR1 and CDR2 are MNHEY and SMNVEV (reference sequence). A word on this clone: The antigen remains unidentified. A much bigger clone sits one base away, suggesting this may be a read error. The same CDR3 arises from other DNA sequences in this sample as well.

Sequenced by immunoSEQ multiplex PCR; TCRdb stores in-frame clones only, minus some. The sample consists of about 700,000 clones, approximately 90% of them appearing once. Naive CD8 cells comprised CD45RO-negative, CCR7-positively selected cells, excluding terminally differentiated effector memory CD45RA+ cells. The sequenced sample consisted of naive CD8+ T cells sorted from blood. This chain uses TRBV27 with TRBJ2-7; maybe TRBD1 (6 bases). The receptor was derived from a man younger than 40 in good health. In DNA form, the CDR3 reads TGTGCCAGCAGTGAAACAGGGAGCTACGAGCAGTACTTC. It encodes CASSETGSYEQYF.